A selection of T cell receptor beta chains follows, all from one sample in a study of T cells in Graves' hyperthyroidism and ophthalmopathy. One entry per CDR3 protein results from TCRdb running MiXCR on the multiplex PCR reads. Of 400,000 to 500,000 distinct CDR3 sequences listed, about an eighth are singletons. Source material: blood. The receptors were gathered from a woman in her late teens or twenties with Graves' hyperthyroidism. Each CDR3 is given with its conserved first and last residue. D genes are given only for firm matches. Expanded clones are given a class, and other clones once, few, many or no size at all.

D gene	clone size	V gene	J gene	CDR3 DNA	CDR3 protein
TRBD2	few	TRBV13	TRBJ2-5	TGTGCCAGCAGCCGCGGGACTAGCGGGACGGAGACCCAGTACTTC	CASSRGTSGTETQYF
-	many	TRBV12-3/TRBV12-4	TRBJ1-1	TGTGCCAGCAGCTGGAACGCTGAAGCTTTCTTT	CASSWNAEAFF
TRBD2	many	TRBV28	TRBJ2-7	TGTGCCAGCAGTTTAGAGGACGGGAGGTACGAGCAGTACTTC	CASSLEDGRYEQYF
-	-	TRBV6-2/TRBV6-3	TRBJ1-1	TGTGCCAGCACCCAGAAAAGAGAGCCGGGAAGCTTT	CASTQKREPGSF
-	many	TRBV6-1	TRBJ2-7	TGTGCCAGCAGTGGCCGGGACCACCGATACGAGCAGTACTTC	CASSGRDHRYEQYF
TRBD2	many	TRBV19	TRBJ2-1	TGTGCCAGTAGTATAGAAGGGACTACATACAATGAGCAGTTCTTC	CASSIEGTTYNEQFF
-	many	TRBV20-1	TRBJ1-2	TGCAGTGCTAGAGGCGGGGATGGCTACACCTTC	CSARGGDGYTF
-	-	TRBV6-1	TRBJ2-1	TGTGCCAGCTGGGGGGGCCCAGAGACCCAGTTCTTC	CASWGGPETQFF
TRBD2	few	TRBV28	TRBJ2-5	TGTGCCAGCAGTTTAACTAGCGGGGCAATGAGGGAGACCCAGTACTTC	CASSLTSGAMRETQYF
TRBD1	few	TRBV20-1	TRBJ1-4	TGCAGTGCCGTAGGGGACAGGGGGAATGAAAAACTGTTTTTT	CSAVGDRGNEKLFF
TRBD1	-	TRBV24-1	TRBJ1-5	TGTGCCACCAGCCCCGGGACAGCAGCTAATCAGCCCCAGCATTTT	CATSPGTAANQPQHF
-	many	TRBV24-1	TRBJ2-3	TGTGCCACCAGTGCTTCCGGCGGGCAGGGTAACACAGATACGCAGTATTTT	CATSASGGQGNTDTQYF
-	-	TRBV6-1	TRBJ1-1	TGTGCCACCGAGGGGCAACCGGGTGAAGCTTTCTTT	CATEGQPGEAFF
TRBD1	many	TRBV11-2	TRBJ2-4	TGTGCCAGCAGCTTGGGCACAGGGACAGGGAAAGTGGAGGCCAAAAACATTCAGTACTTC	CASSLGTGTGKVEAKNIQYF
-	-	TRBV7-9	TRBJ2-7	TGTGCCAGCAGGGATCCCAGGGAAACCTACGAGCAGTACTTC	CASRDPRETYEQYF
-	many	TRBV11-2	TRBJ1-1	TGTGCCAGCAGCCTAGGGGTGTGGGGGCGCGCGGCTTTCTTT	CASSLGVWGRAAFF
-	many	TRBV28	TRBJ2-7	TGTGCCAGCAGCGCCCTGGAGTCTCTTGGGAGGCCCTCCGGCGAGCAGTACTTC	CASSALESLGRPSGEQYF
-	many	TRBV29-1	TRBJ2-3	TGCAGCGTAGGACCGACCCTATATACGCAGTATTTT	CSVGPTLYTQYF
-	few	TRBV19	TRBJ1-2	TGTGCCAGTAGTATTGATGGCTATGGCTACACCTTC	CASSIDGYGYTF
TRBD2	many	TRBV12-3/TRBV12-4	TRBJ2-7	TGTGCCAGCAGTATCGGGGGGGAGCAGTACTTC	CASSIGGEQYF
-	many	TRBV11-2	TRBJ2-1	TGTGCCAGCAGCTTAGTCGCCGCTGAGCAGTTCTTC	CASSLVAAEQFF
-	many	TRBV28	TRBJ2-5	TGTGCCAGCAGTTTCCGCAGCCAAGAGACCCAGTACTTC	CASSFRSQETQYF
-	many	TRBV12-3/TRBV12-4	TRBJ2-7	TGTGCCAGCAGTAGGATGGGAGGCAGGGGTTCCTACGAGCAGTACTTC	CASSRMGGRGSYEQYF
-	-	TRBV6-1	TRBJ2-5	TGTGCCAGCAGTGAATGGGCCGCGGAGACCCAGTACTTC	CASSEWAAETQYF
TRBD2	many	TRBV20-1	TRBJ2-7	TGCAGTGCTAAGCCCCGGACTAGCGCCCAATACGAGCAGTACTTC	CSAKPRTSAQYEQYF
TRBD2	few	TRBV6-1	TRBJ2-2	TGTGCCAGCACCCTTAGCGGGAGAGGGTCCGGGGAGCTGTTTTTT	CASTLSGRGSGELFF
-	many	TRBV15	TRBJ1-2	TGTGCCACCAGATTTTCGACAGGTCCTGGCTACACCTTC	CATRFSTGPGYTF
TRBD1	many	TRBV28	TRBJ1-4	TGTGCCAGCAGACAGACGACAGGGGGAGTATGGGGTGAAACTAATGAAAAACTGTTTTTT	CASRQTTGGVWGETNEKLFF
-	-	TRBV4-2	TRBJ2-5	TGTGCCAGCAGCCCAGGAGATAGATCTAAGGGTCTAGGAGAGACCCAGTACTTC	CASSPGDRSKGLGETQYF
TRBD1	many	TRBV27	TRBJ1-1	TGTGCCAGCAGTTCGACAGGGATGAACACTGAAGCTTTCTTT	CASSSTGMNTEAFF
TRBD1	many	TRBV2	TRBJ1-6	TGTGCCAGCACTGTGCCAGGGGGCAATTCACCCCTCCACTTT	CASTVPGGNSPLHF
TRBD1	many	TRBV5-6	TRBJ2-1	TGTGCCAGCAGGCGAGGGGACAGGCAGTACAATGAGCAGTTCTTC	CASRRGDRQYNEQFF
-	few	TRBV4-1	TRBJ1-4	TGCGCCAGCAGCCAAGTCTTTACAGGTTTAAGGATGGAACTGTTTTTT	CASSQVFTGLRMELFF
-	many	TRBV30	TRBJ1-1	TGTGCCTGGAGTGCCGTGGTGGAGGCTTTCTTT	CAWSAVVEAFF
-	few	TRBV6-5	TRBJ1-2	TGTGCCAGCAGTTACTCCCACAGCTATGGCTACACCTTC	CASSYSHSYGYTF
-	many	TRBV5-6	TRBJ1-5	TGTGCCAGCAGCTATGGTGGGAGCAATCAGCCCCAGCATTTT	CASSYGGSNQPQHF
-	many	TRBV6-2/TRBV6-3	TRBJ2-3	TGTGCCAGCAGCCCCGGACTGGGGGTGACAGATACGCAGTATTTT	CASSPGLGVTDTQYF
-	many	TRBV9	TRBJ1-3	TGTGCCAGCAGCGTAAGTCTCCCGGACACCAACTCTGGAAACACCATATATTTT	CASSVSLPDTNSGNTIYF
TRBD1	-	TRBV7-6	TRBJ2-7	TGTGCCAGCAGCCCCGGGACAGTGAGCTACGAGCAGTACTTC	CASSPGTVSYEQYF
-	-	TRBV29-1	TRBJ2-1	TGCAGCGTTGAAGTTTTGGGCTCTGACTCCTACGAGCAGTTCTTC	CSVEVLGSDSYEQFF
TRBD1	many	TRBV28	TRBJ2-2	TGTGCCAGCAGTTTTAACCCGGGACAGGGGGTCGGGGAGCTGTTTTTT	CASSFNPGQGVGELFF
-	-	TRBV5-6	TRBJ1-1	TGTGCCAGCAGCTTTCCGGCGGTGAACACTGAAGCTTTCTTT	CASSFPAVNTEAFF
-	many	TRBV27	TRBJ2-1	TGTGCCAGCAGTTTACAGGGCACGAATGAGCAGTTCTTC	CASSLQGTNEQFF
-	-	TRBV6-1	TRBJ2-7	TGTGCCAGCAGTGAAACTAGCCCCCTCTACGAGCAGTACTTC	CASSETSPLYEQYF
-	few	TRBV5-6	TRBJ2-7	TGTGCCAGCAGCTTGGTCGGACTTTCGGAAGGCTACGAGCAGTACTTC	CASSLVGLSEGYEQYF
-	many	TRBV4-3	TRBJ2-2	TGCGCCAGCAGCCAAGATCGGGCAGCGAACACCGGGGAGCTGTTTTTT	CASSQDRAANTGELFF
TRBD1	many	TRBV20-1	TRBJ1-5	TGCAGTGCTAGAGATCCCCGGGACAGCCCCAATCAGCCCCAGCATTTT	CSARDPRDSPNQPQHF
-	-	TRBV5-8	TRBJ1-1	TGTGCCAGCAGCTTTCGGGGAGGGTCAGCTTTCTTT	CASSFRGGSAFF
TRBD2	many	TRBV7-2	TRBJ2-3	TGTGCCAGCAGCTTGGGACTAGCGGGAGTGGCCACAGATACGCAGTATTTT	CASSLGLAGVATDTQYF
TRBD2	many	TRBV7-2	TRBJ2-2	TGTGCCAGCAGCTTGGCTAGCGGGAGGGCGCGGACCGGGGAGCTGTTTTTT	CASSLASGRARTGELFF